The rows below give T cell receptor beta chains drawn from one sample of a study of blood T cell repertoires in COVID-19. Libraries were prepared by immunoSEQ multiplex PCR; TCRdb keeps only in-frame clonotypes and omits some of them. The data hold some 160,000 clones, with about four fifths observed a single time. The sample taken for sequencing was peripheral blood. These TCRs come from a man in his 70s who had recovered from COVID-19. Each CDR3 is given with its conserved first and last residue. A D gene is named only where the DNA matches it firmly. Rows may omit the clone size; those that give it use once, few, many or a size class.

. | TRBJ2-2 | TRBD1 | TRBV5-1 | TGCGCCAGCACCCCGAGGGACAGACGACTACACACCGGGGAGCTGTTTTTT | CASTPRDRRLHTGELFF
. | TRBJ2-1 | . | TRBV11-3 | TGTGCCAGCAGCCCTGGGGCCTCGGAGGAGCAGTTCTTC | CASSPGASEEQFF
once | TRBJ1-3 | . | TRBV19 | TGTGCCAGTAGTATAGGTGCAGGGAACACCATATATTTT | CASSIGAGNTIYF
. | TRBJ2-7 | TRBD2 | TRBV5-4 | TGTGCCAGCAGCTTGGCCGGGGGGGGTGCCTACGAGCAGTACTTC | CASSLAGGGAYEQYF
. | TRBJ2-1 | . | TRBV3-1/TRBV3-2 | TGTGCCAGCAGCCAAGATTCGCGAGTTGAGCAGTTCTTC | CASSQDSRVEQFF
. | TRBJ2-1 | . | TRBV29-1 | TGCAGCGTTGAATCCCAGAGGGATGAGCAGTTCTTC | CSVESQRDEQFF
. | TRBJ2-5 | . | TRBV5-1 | TGCGCCAGCAGCATAACTAGAGACGTGGAGACCCAGTACTTC | CASSITRDVETQYF
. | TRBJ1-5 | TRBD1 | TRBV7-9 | TGTGCCAGCACCATGGGACAGGGCGCAGAGCCCCAGCATTTT | CASTMGQGAEPQHF
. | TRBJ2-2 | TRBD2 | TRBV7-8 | TGTGCCAGCAGCTTAGCGCATGGCGGGAGGGCCGCTGGGGAGCTGTTTTTT | CASSLAHGGRAAGELFF
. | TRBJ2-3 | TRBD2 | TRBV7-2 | TGTGCCAGCAGAAGACTAGCGGGAGGCCTTCTAAGCACAGATACGCAGTATTTT | CASRRLAGGLLSTDTQYF
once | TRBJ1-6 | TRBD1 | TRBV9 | TGTGCCAGCAGCCCCGGACAGGGGAAGGATTCACCCCTCCACTTT | CASSPGQGKDSPLHF
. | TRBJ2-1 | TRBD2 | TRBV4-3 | TGCGCCAGCAGCTACGTAGCGGGAGGCAGCTACAATGAGCAGTTCTTC | CASSYVAGGSYNEQFF
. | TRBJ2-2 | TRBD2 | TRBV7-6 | TGTGCCAGCAGCTTGGCTAGCGGGCTAGGCGCCGGGGAGCTGTTTTTT | CASSLASGLGAGELFF
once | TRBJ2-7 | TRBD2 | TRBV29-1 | TGCAGCGTTGAAGGACTAGCGGGAGCAGACGAGCAGTACTTC | CSVEGLAGADEQYF
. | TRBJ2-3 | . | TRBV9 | TGTGCCAGCAGCGTAACTAGCGGAGGGGGCGGTTTGACAGATACGCAGTATTTT | CASSVTSGGGGLTDTQYF
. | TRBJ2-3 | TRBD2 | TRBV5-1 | TGCGCCAGCAGCCCGGGGACTACCGCTAGCACAGATACGCAGTATTTT | CASSPGTTASTDTQYF